This entry lists 30 T cell receptor beta chains sequenced from one sample in a study of T cell responses to AZD1222 COVID-19 vaccine. Profiling relied on immunoSEQ multiplex PCR, and the TCRdb table lists in-frame clones only, not all of them. In the table there are 180,000 or so clones, around 90% of which are singletons. Sequenced here: peripheral blood, sampled 28 days after the second AZD1222 dose. The receptor source for this set is an adult who received the AZD1222 COVID-19 vaccine.

The chain combines TRBV19 with TRBJ2-2; TRBD2 agrees at 10 bases. Germline trimming cut 5 bases from V and 4 bases from J; bases unmatched to any gene: 4. Per germline, CDR1 LNHDA and CDR2 SQIVND (reference sequence). The CDR3 covers 15 residues. This chain's CDR3 is CASSRLAGATGELFF. The CDR3 DNA reads as TGTGCCAGTAGTCGGCTAGCGGGGGCCACCGGGGAGCTGTTTTTT.

The V call is TRBV12-3 or TRBV12-4, the J call TRBJ1-2, with D possibly TRBD1 on 5 matching bases. Trimming removed 1 base from V and 14 bases from J, with 11 bases in between. The CDR3 extends over 11 amino acids. CDR3 in amino acids: CASSLVGEITF. DNA of the CDR3: TGTGCCAGCAGTTTAGTGGGGGAAATAACCTTC.

The CDR3: CASSLGANRADTQYF. For the CDR3, the DNA is TGCGCCAGCAGCTTGGGGGCGAACAGGGCAGATACGCAGTATTTT. The V and J genes are TRBV5-1 and TRBJ2-3; TRBD1 might be the D (6 bases). The CDR3 length is 15 residues. V dropped 0 bases and J dropped 4 bases, with 12 bases sitting between them. CDR1 and CDR2 from the germline V gene are SGHRS and YFSETQ.

CDR3 bases: TGTGCCAGCAGCTTACAAGGGACGTCAGGCAGGGGAGCTTTCTTT. It is translated as CASSLQGTSGRGAFF. This chain links TRBV5-4 with TRBJ1-1; perhaps TRBD1 as D (6 bases). The length of the CDR3 is 15 residues. The germline V gene encodes CDR1 SGHNT and CDR2 YYREEE (reference sequence). Trimming took off 2 bases at V and 10 bases at J, with 21 bases between the two ends.

The rearrangement joins TRBV5-1 to TRBJ2-1, with D possibly being TRBD2 (5 bases). V lost 4 bases and J lost 8, with 16 bases in between. The CDR3 extends over 14 amino acids. Germline assignment: CDR1 SGHRS and CDR2 YFSETQ. The CDR3 spells CASSPTPGVDEQFF. In nucleotides, the CDR3 is TGCGCCAGCAGCCCCACCCCCGGGGTGGATGAGCAGTTCTTC.

The V and J genes are TRBV7-6 and TRBJ2-7; 7 bases agree with TRBD1. Germline CDR1 and CDR2: SGHVS and FNYEAQ. The V gene end was trimmed by 4 bases and the J gene end by 6 bases; junction bases not matched to a gene: 3. This CDR3 spans 12 amino acids. The chain's CDR3 is CASSYPGGEQYF. As DNA, the CDR3 is TGTGCCAGCAGCTACCCAGGGGGCGAGCAGTACTTC.

The chain employs TRBV3-1 (or the pseudogene TRBV3-2) and TRBJ2-7; TRBD2 matches at 14 bases. The CDR3 consists of 16 residues. Germline V gene data show CDR1 as LGHDT and CDR2 as YNNKEL (reference sequence). The trim removed 1 base at V and 1 base at J, leaving 0 bases unmatched. CDR3 nucleotides: TGTGCCAGCAGCCAAGGACTAGCGGGAGGGTCCTACGAGCAGTACTTC. Protein: CASSQGLAGGSYEQYF.

The chain combines TRBV3-1 (or the pseudogene TRBV3-2) with TRBJ2-5; D not resolved. Trimming pared 0 bases from V and 5 bases from J, leaving 10 bases between. Germline values: CDR1 LGHDT, CDR2 YNNKEL (reference sequence). This CDR3 has 14 residues. The CDR3 loop is CASSQDRLRETQYF. As DNA, the CDR3 is TGTGCCAGCAGCCAAGATAGGTTACGGGAGACCCAGTACTTC.

The chain carries TRBV24-1 and TRBJ2-7; 9 nucleotides agree with TRBD1. Germline lookup yields CDR1 KGHDR and CDR2 SFDVKD. The CDR3 is 16 residues long. The trim removed 4 bases at V and 0 bases at J, leaving 6 bases unmatched. The CDR3 is CATSEDTGGFSYEQYF. The CDR3 coding sequence is TGTGCCACCAGTGAAGACACAGGGGGCTTCTCCTACGAGCAGTACTTC.

The rearrangement joins TRBV5-4 to TRBJ1-2, with D perhaps matching TRBD1 (6 bases). The V end was cut by 2 bases, the J end by 4 bases, with 12 bases between. The CDR3 has 14 amino acids. In germline, CDR1 is SGHNT, CDR2 YYREEE (reference sequence). The CDR3 region is CASSLEGGGYGYTF. The CDR3 region has the DNA TGTGCCAGCAGCTTAGAGGGAGGGGGCTATGGCTACACCTTC.

This chain connects TRBV6-5 to TRBJ1-1; no clear D. This CDR3 is 12 amino acids long. V lost 7 bases to trimming and J lost 4 bases, with 10 bases between them. From germline, CDR1 is MNHEY and CDR2 SVGAGI. The CDR3 reads CASKDGPTEAFF. CDR3 DNA: TGTGCCAGCAAGGATGGCCCCACTGAAGCTTTCTTT.

This chain links TRBV24-1 with TRBJ2-7; 7 positions agree with TRBD1. V lost 0 bases, J lost 5 bases, and 6 bases stayed unmatched. CDR1 and CDR2 from the germline V gene are KGHDR and SFDVKD. The CDR3 has 15 amino acids. CDR3 sequence reads: CATSDLLRGFDEQYF. As DNA, the CDR3 is TGTGCCACCAGTGATTTGCTCAGGGGGTTCGACGAGCAGTACTTC.

The chain is built from TRBV3-1 (or the pseudogene TRBV3-2) and TRBJ1-5, with unresolved D. The CDR3 is 15 amino acids. Trimming pared 0 bases from V and 3 bases from J, leaving 9 bases between. Germline V gene sequence: CDR1 LGHDT, CDR2 YNNKEL (reference sequence). In DNA, the CDR3 is TGTGCCAGCAGCCAAGATACGACCTACAATCAGCCCCAGCATTTT. Encoded protein: CASSQDTTYNQPQHF.

This chain joins TRBV5-4 and TRBJ1-2; 10 bases agree with TRBD1. CDR3 length equals 18 residues. V shed 1 base and J 2 bases; nucleotides not matched to a gene: 11. Germline V CDR1 and CDR2: SGHNT, YYREEE (reference sequence). The CDR3 sequence is CASSLSGTGVLRNYGYTF. CDR3 in DNA: TGTGCCAGCAGCTTGTCTGGGACAGGGGTGTTAAGAAACTATGGCTACACCTTC.

This clone was recorded once. This rearrangement joins TRBV28 to TRBJ1-3; tentative D call: TRBD1 (6 bases). Germline CDR1 and CDR2: MDHEN and SYDVKM. This CDR3 has 15 amino acids. The V end was cut by 6 bases, the J end by 5 bases, with 17 bases between. For the CDR3, the DNA is TGTGCCAGCAGAGAGGACAGACTCTACCGAAACACCATATATTTT. This codes for CASREDRLYRNTIYF. Full variable domain (rest looked up from reference TRBV28 and TRBJ1-3): DVKVTQSSRYLVKRTGEKVFLECVQDMDHENMFWYRQDPGLGLRLIYFSYDVKMKEKGDIPEGYSVSREKKERFSLILESASTNQTSMYLCASREDRLYRNTIYFGEGSWLTVV.

This chain joins TRBV30 and TRBJ1-6; D gene ambiguous. The V and J ends lost 3 bases and 16 bases respectively, with 10 bases between them. Germline values: CDR1 GTSNPN, CDR2 SVGIG (reference sequence). The CDR3 consists of 10 residues. The CDR3 region is CAWSETGLHF. In DNA form, the CDR3 reads TGTGCCTGGAGCGAAACCGGGCTCCACTTT.

This chain connects TRBV4-1 to TRBJ1-5, with D possibly TRBD1 on 6 matching bases. The CDR3 spans 14 residues. CDR1 is MGHRA and CDR2 is YSYEKL in the germline V gene. V gave up 2 bases and J gave up 6 bases, with 11 bases separating them. CDR3 protein: CASSQMGATQPQHF. The CDR3 DNA sequence: TGCGCCAGCAGCCAAATGGGGGCGACTCAGCCCCAGCATTTT.

J is TRBJ2-1 and V is TRBV6-1; 7 bases align to TRBD2. The CDR3 is 12 amino acids. Germline trimming cut 2 bases from V and 9 bases from J; bases unmatched to any gene: 1. Germline assignment: CDR1 MNHNS and CDR2 SASEGT. This CDR3 is CASSERGGEQFF. For the CDR3, the DNA is TGTGCCAGCAGTGAACGCGGGGGTGAGCAGTTCTTC.

This clone appeared once. The chain links TRBV15 to TRBJ1-4; possible D gene TRBD1, 6 bases. This CDR3 is 15 amino acids long. V was pared by 3 bases and J by 4 bases, with 12 bases between. The germline V gene has CDR1 LNHNV and CDR2 YYDKDF (reference sequence). DNA for the CDR3: TGTGCCACCAGCAGGACAGGATCGGGTAATGAAAAACTGTTTTTT. Translation gives CATSRTGSGNEKLFF.

This clone was observed a handful of times. The chain combines TRBV7-2 with TRBJ2-2, with TRBD2 as a possible D gene (6 bases). V lost 2 bases to trimming and J lost 4 bases, with 11 bases between them. The length of the CDR3 is 15 residues. The germline gives CDR1 SGHTA, CDR2 FQGNSA. The CDR3 nucleotides are TGTGCCAGCAGCTTAACGGGGGACCGCACCGGGGAGCTGTTTTTT. It is translated as CASSLTGDRTGELFF.

The J gene is TRBJ1-4, the V gene TRBV27; TRBD1 might be the D (6 bases). Germline V CDR1 and CDR2: MNHEY, SMNVEV (reference sequence). CDR3 length equals 18 residues. Trimming left V 6 bases short and J 0 bases short, with 20 bases between. CDR3 nucleotides: TGTGCCAGCAGCCCCAAGACCGGGACACGAACAACTAATGAAAAACTGTTTTTT. Its protein product is CASSPKTGTRTTNEKLFF.

This clone was observed a single time. V usage is TRBV30 and J usage is TRBJ1-1; D may be TRBD1 (6 bases). The V end lost 3 bases, the J end lost 0 bases, and 8 bases lay between the germline ends. The length of the CDR3 is 13 residues. The germline V gene has CDR1 GTSNPN and CDR2 SVGIG (reference sequence). CDR3 bases: TGTGCCTGGAGCAGGGGAATGAACACTGAAGCTTTCTTT. Residues: CAWSRGMNTEAFF.

V and J are TRBV24-1 and TRBJ2-1; no clear D gene. Deletions cut 1 base from V and 8 bases from J, with 11 bases between. Germline lookup yields CDR1 KGHDR and CDR2 SFDVKD. This CDR3 comprises 14 residues. As DNA, the CDR3 is TGTGCCACCAGTGATTTTTTTCGAGGTGATGAGCAGTTCTTC. Translated, it gives CATSDFFRGDEQFF.

The gene calls are TRBV30 and TRBJ2-2, with a weak D call TRBD1 (5 bases). With 4 bases removed from V and 7 bases from J, the gap between germline ends came to 10 bases. This CDR3 spans 12 amino acids. The germline gives CDR1 GTSNPN, CDR2 SVGIG (reference sequence). CDR3 nucleotide sequence: TGTGCCTGGAAGGGGCCCCGCGGGGAGCTGTTTTTT. As protein: CAWKGPRGELFF.

This rearrangement joins TRBV13 to TRBJ2-1; 11 bases line up with TRBD2. V dropped 5 bases and J dropped 6; count of bases not matched to a gene: 15. The CDR3 consists of 18 residues. Germline loops: CDR1 PRHDT, CDR2 FYEKMQ (reference sequence). The CDR3 spells CASSPRKTSGAFSNEQFF. DNA of the CDR3: TGTGCCAGCAGCCCGAGGAAGACTAGCGGGGCATTTTCCAATGAGCAGTTCTTC.

The chain links TRBV15 to TRBJ2-6, with TRBD2 identical over 7 bases. Germline assignment: CDR1 LNHNV and CDR2 YYDKDF (reference sequence). The length of the CDR3 is 17 residues. V was clipped by 2 bases and J by 1 base; unmatched bases: 5. In nucleotides, the CDR3 is TGTGCCACCAGCAGACCTAAGGGAGGGTCTGGGGCCAACGTCCTGACTTTC. Translated: CATSRPKGGSGANVLTF. Together with reference TRBV15 and TRBJ2-6, the CDR3 gives the full variable domain: DAMVIQNPRYQVTQFGKPVTLSCSQTLNHNVMYWYQQKSSQAPKLLFHYYDKDFNNEADTPDNFQSRRPNTSFCFLDIRSPGLGDTAMYLCATSRPKGGSGANVLTFGAGSRLTVL.

This clone was detected only once. The V gene is TRBV9, the J gene TRBJ1-4; D gene unclear. This CDR3 is built from 15 residues. CDR1 and CDR2 (germline): SGDLS, YYNGEE. Trimming took off 0 bases at V and 0 bases at J, with 6 bases between the two ends. The CDR3: CASSVESATNEKLFF. Written as DNA, the CDR3 is TGTGCCAGCAGCGTAGAGAGCGCAACTAATGAAAAACTGTTTTTT.

This clone was found once. The genes are TRBV5-4 and TRBJ1-1; TRBD1 is a possible D gene (6 bases). The CDR3 is 15 amino acids. The V gene's germline CDR1 is SGHNT and CDR2 YYREEE (reference sequence). The V gene lost 6 bases and the J gene lost 4 bases, with 19 bases spanning the gap. The CDR3 coding sequence is TGTGCCAGCACCCGGGACACCCTGTCGAGCACTGAAGCTTTCTTT. Its translation: CASTRDTLSSTEAFF.

This chain uses TRBV9 with TRBJ2-7; D not resolved. CDR3 length: 14 amino acids. Germline assignment: CDR1 SGDLS and CDR2 YYNGEE. V was shortened by 2 bases and J by 5 bases, with 14 bases between the two germline ends. CDR3 sequence: CASSVSGPQDEQYF. For the CDR3, the DNA is TGTGCCAGCAGCGTCAGTGGGCCGCAGGACGAGCAGTACTTC.

The chain joins TRBV18 to TRBJ1-1, with D perhaps matching TRBD1 (6 bases). The germline V and J ends were trimmed by 6 bases and 1 base, with 12 bases remaining between them. CDR3 length equals 14 residues. Germline V CDR1 and CDR2: KGHSH, LQKENI. The CDR3 is CASSSRGGNTEAFF. The CDR3 nucleotides are TGTGCCAGCTCGTCCAGGGGAGGGAACACTGAAGCTTTCTTT.